The source of this T cell receptor beta chain is a study of blood T cell repertoires in COVID-19. For the study at large: Both acute and convalescent COVID-19 samples were obtained from the United States, Italy and Spain. PBMCs, B-cell-depleted T cells, or T cells were the source of the cDNA or gDNA that made up the material.

Source study methods: Reference gene primer amplification gave nucleated cell count estimates. Here immunoSEQ multiplex PCR was the method, and the copy in TCRdb shows in-frame clones only, minus some. From that table come the V and J calls and clone size; the DNA was used to work out D and trimming. The profile covers fewer than 300,000 clones, with over 70% appearing a single time and 3% to 3.5% taken by the ten largest. The CDR3 is 14 amino acids. V was clipped by 3 bases and J by 6 bases, with 16 bases between them. CDR1 is SGDLS and CDR2 is YYNGEE in the germline V gene. This clone was counted a few times.

Source material: peripheral blood. This clonotype originated in a woman older than 75 with acute or convalescent COVID-19. The chain joins TRBV9 to TRBJ2-7; the D gene is possibly TRBD1 (6 bases). CDR3 bases: TGTGCCAGCAGCGAGGGGGTCGGGGCTTCCGAGCAGTACTTC. Protein sequence: CASSEGVGASEQYF.